The source of this T cell receptor (beta chain) is a study of OX40 agonist ivuxolimab in advanced cancers. The sampling schedule covered blood at baseline, cycle 4 day 1, and cycle 7 day 1. Study outcomes and limitations: Fewer expanded clones were found on average in CD4+ than in CD8+ T cells. People who partly responded at 0.1-3.0 mg/kg had some of the least clonal expansion seen. Which antigen the expanded peripheral T cells recognized is unknown.

The V end was cut by 7 bases, the J end by 5 bases, with 12 bases between. CDR3 length: 13 residues. Germline loops: CDR1 LNHDA, CDR2 SQIVND (reference sequence). Measured with immunoSEQ multiplex PCR; TCRdb has only the in-frame clones, and not every one. In the table there are about 68,000 clones, about 89% of which are singletons. A remark on this clone: The antigen remains unidentified.

The sequence was obtained from an adult with an advanced solid tumor such as melanoma, head and neck, liver or kidney cancer. The sample in question was CD4+ or CD8+ T cells sorted from blood, obtained in a trial of the OX40 agonist ivuxolimab. The chain carries TRBV19 and TRBJ2-1; D is possibly TRBD1 or TRBD2 (6 bases each). Here the CDR3 DNA reads TGTGCCAGTAAGGCTAGGGGGGACAATGAGCAGTTCTTC. This gives the protein CASKARGDNEQFF.